A selection of T cell receptor beta chains follows, all from one sample in a study of blood T cells in healthy people across ages. One entry per CDR3 protein, called by TCRdb with MiXCR from the 5' RACE reads. The sample has hundreds of thousands of distinct CDR3 sequences; 20% to 25% are singletons. The same sample was also used in a study of T cells of mothers and their children.

The material sequenced was blood. Every receptor here comes from a boy aged 10-17 years in good health. CDR3s include the opening cysteine and the closing phenylalanine or tryptophan. The D gene is left open where the match is weak. A clone size is listed for some rows: how often the clone was seen (once, few, many), or a class if it is expanded.

J gene,D gene,clone size,V gene,CDR3 protein,CDR3 DNA
TRBJ1-2,TRBD1,few,TRBV29-1,CSSQGGTGGARAGYTF,TGCAGCTCTCAAGGCGGGACAGGGGGCGCGAGGGCCGGCTACACCTTC
TRBJ2-4,TRBD2,.,TRBV7-2,CACSLAGAGKNIQYF,TGTGCCTGCAGCTTAGCGGGAGCGGGCAAAAACATTCAGTACTTC
TRBJ2-3,TRBD2,.,TRBV27,CASWNGGTDTQYF,TGTGCCAGCTGGAACGGGGGGACAGATACGCAGTATTTT
TRBJ2-1,.,.,TRBV12-3/TRBV12-4,CASSRASGNEQFF,TGTGCCAGCAGCAGGGCTTCTGGGAATGAGCAGTTCTTC
TRBJ2-1,.,few,TRBV29-1,CSVGHYNEQFF,TGCAGCGTGGGACATTACAATGAGCAGTTCTTC
TRBJ2-1,TRBD2,few,TRBV2,CASSEAPPSGGYDNEQFF,TGTGCCAGCAGTGAAGCGCCACCTAGCGGGGGCTATGACAATGAGCAGTTCTTC
TRBJ1-2,TRBD1,.,TRBV14,CASSQDGQVYYGYTF,TGTGCCAGCAGCCAAGATGGACAGGTCTACTATGGCTACACCTTC
TRBJ2-3,.,few,TRBV29-1,CSVEGWESTDTQYF,TGCAGCGTTGAAGGCTGGGAGAGCACAGATACGCAGTATTTT
TRBJ1-2,TRBD1,many,TRBV3-1,CASSHLIQGAGYTF,TGTGCCAGCAGCCACTTAATCCAGGGGGCTGGCTACACCTTC
TRBJ2-3,.,few,TRBV28,CASSPREDPDTQYF,TGTGCCAGCAGTCCCCGTGAAGACCCAGATACGCAGTATTTT
TRBJ2-2,TRBD2,.,TRBV20-1,CSARGAPSGSSGELFF,TGCAGTGCTAGAGGAGCCCCTAGCGGGTCGTCCGGGGAGCTGTTTTTT
TRBJ2-7,TRBD2,.,TRBV7-9,CASSGTSGNEQYF,TGTGCCAGCTCCGGGACTAGCGGGAACGAGCAGTACTTC
TRBJ2-6,.,.,TRBV12-3/TRBV12-4,CASSLALGARGANVLTF,TGTGCCAGCAGTTTAGCGCTAGGGGCGCGAGGGGCCAACGTCCTGACTTTC
TRBJ2-7,.,.,TRBV28,CASSNRVPSSYEQYF,TGTGCCAGCAGTAACAGGGTCCCGAGCTCCTACGAGCAGTACTTC
TRBJ2-5,TRBD1,.,TRBV5-1,CASSPKAGTEETQYF,TGCGCCAGCAGCCCAAAGGCTGGGACAGAAGAGACCCAGTACTTC
TRBJ2-7,.,few,TRBV5-5,CASSRQVPSYEQYF,TGTGCCAGCAGTAGACAGGTCCCATCCTACGAGCAGTACTTC
TRBJ2-2,TRBD1,few,TRBV29-1,CSVEDRGRGLLTGELFF,TGCAGCGTTGAAGATCGGGGCAGGGGGCTCCTCACCGGGGAGCTGTTTTTT
TRBJ2-1,.,.,TRBV7-2,CASSLGTPYNEQFF,TGTGCCAGCAGCTTAGGGACTCCCTACAATGAGCAGTTCTTC
TRBJ2-7,.,few,TRBV6-6,CASSYGDGSYEQYF,TGTGCCAGCAGTTACGGGGACGGATCCTACGAGCAGTACTTC
TRBJ1-5,.,.,TRBV5-8,CASSLGSGAWKNQPQHF,TGTGCCAGCAGCTTGGGGTCTGGGGCCTGGAAAAATCAGCCCCAGCATTTT
TRBJ2-7,.,.,TRBV5-4,CASSSKTDTYEQYF,TGTGCCAGCAGCTCCAAGACAGACACGTACGAGCAGTACTTC
TRBJ2-1,.,few,TRBV28,CASKRFQGGRSYNEQFF,TGTGCCAGCAAAAGATTCCAGGGGGGTCGGTCCTACAATGAGCAGTTCTTC
TRBJ2-7,TRBD1,.,TRBV7-9,CASSSGQDSYEQYF,TGTGCCAGCAGTTCTGGACAGGACTCCTACGAGCAGTACTTC
TRBJ1-1,.,.,TRBV5-5,CASSFNGEGTEAFF,TGTGCCAGCAGCTTCAACGGGGAGGGCACTGAAGCTTTCTTT
TRBJ2-5,TRBD2,.,TRBV29-1,CSVVPGLAGGGKFF,TGCAGCGTCGTCCCGGGACTAGCGGGAGGGGGGAAGTTCTTC
TRBJ2-7,.,.,TRBV21-1,CASSSSSSGGYDEQYF,TGTGCCAGCAGCTCCAGCTCTAGCGGAGGGTACGACGAGCAGTACTTC